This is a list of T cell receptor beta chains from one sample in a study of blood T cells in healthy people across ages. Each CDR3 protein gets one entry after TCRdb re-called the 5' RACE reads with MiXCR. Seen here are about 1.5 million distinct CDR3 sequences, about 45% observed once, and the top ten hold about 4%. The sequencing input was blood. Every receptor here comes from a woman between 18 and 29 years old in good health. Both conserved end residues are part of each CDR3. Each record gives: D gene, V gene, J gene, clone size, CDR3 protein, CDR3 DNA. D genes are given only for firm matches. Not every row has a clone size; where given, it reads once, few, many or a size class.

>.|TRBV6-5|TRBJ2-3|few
CASSYGSADTQYF
TGTGCCAGCAGTTACGGGAGCGCAGATACGCAGTATTTT
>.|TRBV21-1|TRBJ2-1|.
CASSATMGEEFF
TGTGCCAGCAGCGCCACCATGGGAGAGGAGTTCTTC
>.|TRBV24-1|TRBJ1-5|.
CATSDAGESNQPQHF
TGTGCCACCAGTGACGCAGGGGAAAGCAATCAGCCCCAGCATTTT
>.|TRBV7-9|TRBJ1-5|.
CASSSLSGVGDQPQHF
TGTGCCAGCAGCTCCCTGTCGGGGGTTGGTGATCAGCCCCAGCATTTT
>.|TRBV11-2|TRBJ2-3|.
CASSFRGGPDTQYF
TGTGCCAGCAGCTTTCGTGGGGGCCCAGATACGCAGTATTTT
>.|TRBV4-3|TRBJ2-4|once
CASSQDSQATAAKNIQYF
TGCGCCAGCAGCCAAGATTCCCAGGCCACCGCGGCCAAAAACATTCAGTACTTC
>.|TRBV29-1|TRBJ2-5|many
CSVRQNQETQYF
TGCAGCGTCCGACAGAACCAAGAGACCCAGTACTTC
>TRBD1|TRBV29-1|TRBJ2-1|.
CSVLSGQGTSYNEQFF
TGCAGCGTTCTGAGTGGACAGGGCACCTCCTACAATGAGCAGTTCTTC
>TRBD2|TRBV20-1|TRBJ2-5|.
CSARGTGRWSGSQETQYF
TGCAGTGCTAGAGGCACAGGGAGATGGAGCGGGAGTCAAGAGACCCAGTACTTC
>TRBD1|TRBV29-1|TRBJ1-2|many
CSVDLGTGDYGYTF
TGCAGCGTTGACCTAGGGACAGGGGACTATGGCTACACCTTC
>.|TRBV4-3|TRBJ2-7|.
CASSQGHGGFLYEQYF
TGCGCCAGCAGCCAGGGGCATGGAGGGTTCCTCTACGAGCAGTACTTC
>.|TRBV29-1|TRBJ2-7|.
CSVVWAAGAQYF
TGCAGCGTTGTGTGGGCCGCAGGGGCCCAGTACTTC
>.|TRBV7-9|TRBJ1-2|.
CASSLSDSSYYGYTF
TGTGCCAGCAGCTTATCGGACAGCTCTTACTATGGCTACACCTTC
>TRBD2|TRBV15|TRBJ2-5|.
CATSRALRESETQYF
TGTGCCACCAGCAGAGCTTTGCGGGAGTCGGAGACCCAGTACTTC
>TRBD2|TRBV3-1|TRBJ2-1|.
CASSPLAGDANEQFF
TGTGCCAGCAGCCCTCTAGCGGGAGACGCAAATGAGCAGTTCTTC
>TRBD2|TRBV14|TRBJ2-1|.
CASQLAGHNEQFF
TGTGCCAGCCAGCTAGCGGGGCACAATGAGCAGTTCTTC
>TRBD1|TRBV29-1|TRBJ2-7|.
CSVVGQFTYEQYF
TGCAGCGTTGTGGGACAGTTCACCTACGAGCAGTACTTC
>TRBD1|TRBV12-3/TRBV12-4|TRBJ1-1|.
CASSPETQGAPGNTEAFF
TGTGCCAGCAGCCCTGAAACACAGGGGGCGCCGGGGAACACTGAAGCTTTCTTT
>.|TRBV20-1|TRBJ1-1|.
CSARGRVNTEAFF
TGCAGTGCTAGGGGACGGGTGAACACTGAAGCTTTCTTT
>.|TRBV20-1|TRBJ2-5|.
CSAIDYVETQYF
TGCAGTGCTATAGACTATGTAGAGACCCAGTACTTC
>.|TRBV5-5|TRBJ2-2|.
CASSLGSIDTGELFF
TGTGCCAGCAGCTTGGGAAGCATAGACACCGGGGAGCTGTTTTTT
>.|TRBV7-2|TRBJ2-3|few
CASSPTRMGLPDTQYF
TGTGCCAGCAGCCCGACCCGCATGGGGCTCCCAGATACGCAGTATTTT
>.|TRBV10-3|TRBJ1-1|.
CAISELRDVNTEAFF
TGTGCCATCAGTGAGTTAAGGGATGTGAACACTGAAGCTTTCTTT
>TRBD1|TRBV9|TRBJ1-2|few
CASSSGTGAHGYTF
TGTGCCAGCAGCTCAGGGACAGGGGCCCATGGCTACACCTTC
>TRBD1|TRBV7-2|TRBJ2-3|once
CASSTYWTGFNADTQYF
TGTGCCAGCAGCACGTACTGGACAGGGTTTAATGCAGATACGCAGTATTTT
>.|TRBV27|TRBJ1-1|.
CASSFRGMDTEAFF
TGTGCCAGCAGTTTTAGGGGTATGGACACTGAAGCTTTCTTT
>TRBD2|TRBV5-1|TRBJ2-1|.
CASSLYGGASYNEQFF
TGCGCCAGCAGCTTGTACGGGGGGGCGTCCTACAATGAGCAGTTCTTC
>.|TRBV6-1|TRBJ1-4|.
CASSIHRSATNEKLFF
TGTGCCAGCAGTATCCACAGATCTGCAACTAATGAAAAACTGTTTTTT
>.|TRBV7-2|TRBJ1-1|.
CASSFFGNTEAFF
TGTGCCAGCAGCTTCTTCGGGAACACTGAAGCTTTCTTT
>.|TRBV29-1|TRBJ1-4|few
CSVVRDEKLFF
TGCAGCGTTGTCAGGGATGAAAAACTGTTTTTT
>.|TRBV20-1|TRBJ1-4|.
CSTTTDSPEKLFF
TGCAGTACTACAACAGACTCCCCTGAAAAACTGTTTTTT
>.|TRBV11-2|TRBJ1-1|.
CASTGGGNTEAFF
TGTGCCAGCACCGGAGGCGGTAACACTGAAGCTTTCTTT
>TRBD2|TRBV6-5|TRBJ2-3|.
CASSYERGSTDAQYF
TGTGCCAGCAGTTACGAGCGGGGAAGCACAGATGCGCAGTATTTT
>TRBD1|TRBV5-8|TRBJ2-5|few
CASSMNAGTVNRETQYF
TGTGCCAGCAGCATGAACGCCGGGACAGTTAATCGAGAGACCCAGTACTTC
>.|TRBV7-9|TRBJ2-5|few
CASSLGVKETQYF
TGTGCCAGCAGCCTGGGAGTTAAAGAGACCCAGTACTTC
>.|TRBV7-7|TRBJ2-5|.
CASSLESSRMETQYF
TGTGCTAGCAGCTTAGAGAGTTCGAGGATGGAGACCCAGTACTTC
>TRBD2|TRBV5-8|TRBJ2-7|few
CASSRGLLYEQYF
TGTGCCAGCAGCCGGGGACTACTCTACGAGCAGTACTTC
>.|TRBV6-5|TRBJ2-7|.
CASSYLTGFNEQYF
TGTGCCAGCAGTTACCTGACAGGTTTCAATGAGCAGTACTTC
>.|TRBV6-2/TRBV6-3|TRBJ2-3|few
CASSYPRPGTDTQYF
TGTGCCAGCAGTTACCCAAGGCCGGGCACAGATACGCAGTATTTT
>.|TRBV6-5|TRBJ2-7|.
CATWDIPYEQYF
TGTGCCACGTGGGACATCCCCTACGAGCAGTACTTC
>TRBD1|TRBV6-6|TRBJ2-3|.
CASSTWDRVSQYF
TGTGCCAGCAGTACATGGGACAGGGTCTCGCAGTATTTT